These 27 T cell receptor beta chains share one sample of origin, sequenced in a study of cytomegalovirus exposure and HLA in healthy donors. Generated by immunoSEQ multiplex PCR, the TCRdb table keeps only in-frame clones and is missing some. The sample lists about 70,000 clones; around 94% were seen once. The sample comprised PBMCs. The receptors stem from a man aged 18 to 30 in good health and CMV-seropositive.

J is TRBJ2-1 and V is TRBV7-9; 14 bases agree with TRBD2. After removal of 5 bases from V and 7 bases from J, the junction contained 7 bases not matched to a gene. This CDR3 has 16 residues. The germline gives CDR1 SEHNR, CDR2 FQNEAQ (reference sequence). The CDR3: CASSPATSGGGNEQFF. For the CDR3, the DNA is TGTGCCAGCAGCCCAGCGACTAGCGGGGGGGGGAATGAGCAGTTCTTC. Full variable domain (missing parts from reference TRBV7-9 and TRBJ2-1): DTGVSQNPRHKITKRGQNVTFRCDPISEHNRLYWYRQTLGQGPEFLTYFQNEAQLEKSRLLSDRFSAERPKGSFSTLEIQRTEQGDSAMYLCASSPATSGGGNEQFFGPGTRLTVL.

This chain joins TRBV6-7 and TRBJ1-2; D is uncertain. TRBV6-7 carries the ORF label, with uncertain function. Trimming took 6 bases from V and 4 from J, leaving 12 bases between them. The length of the CDR3 is 13 residues. CDR3 bases: TGTGCCAGCAGCCCCGACGCAGGCTATGGCTACACCTTC. It translates to CASSPDAGYGYTF.

J is TRBJ2-1 and V is TRBV5-1; 14 bases agree with TRBD2. CDR3 length: 17 amino acids. The trim removed 3 bases at V and 5 bases at J, leaving 7 bases unmatched. Germline lookup yields CDR1 SGHRS and CDR2 YFSETQ. CDR3 nucleotide sequence: TGCGCCAGCAGCTCCGGACTAGCGGGAGGCCCGAACAATGAGCAGTTCTTC. Residues: CASSSGLAGGPNNEQFF.

This chain uses TRBV5-4 with TRBJ2-7; 7 nucleotides line up with TRBD2. Unmatched junction bases numbered 5, after V lost 2 bases and J lost 0 bases. Germline V gene sequence: CDR1 SGHNT, CDR2 YYREEE (reference sequence). This CDR3 comprises 15 residues. CDR3 in amino acids: CASSFRGGSSYEQYF. The CDR3 DNA reads TGTGCCAGCAGCTTTCGTGGCGGGAGCTCCTACGAGCAGTACTTC.

The chain recombines TRBV11-2 with TRBJ2-7; 9 bases agree with TRBD1. The CDR3 is made up of 15 amino acids. Germline CDR1 and CDR2: SGHAT and FQNNGV. Germline trimming cut 5 bases from V and 2 bases from J; bases unmatched to any gene: 7. Here the CDR3 DNA reads TGTGCCAGCAGCCCCGGGACAGGGCAGGCCTACGAGCAGTACTTC. Translation gives CASSPGTGQAYEQYF. The variable domain in full, with the rest retrieved from reference TRBV11-2 and TRBJ2-7, is EAGVAQSPRYKIIEKRQSVAFWCNPISGHATLYWYQQILGQGPKLLIQFQNNGVVDDSQLPKDRFSAERLKGVDSTLKIQPAKLEDSAVYLCASSPGTGQAYEQYFGPGTRLTVT.

The chain links TRBV7-3 to TRBJ2-1, with 9 bases aligning to TRBD1. With V trimmed by 5 bases and J by 9 bases, 5 bases remained unmatched. The V gene's germline CDR1 is SGHTA and CDR2 FQGTGA. The CDR3 runs 13 residues. The CDR3 protein is CASSPGQGGEQFF. The CDR3, as DNA: TGTGCCAGCAGCCCGGGACAGGGTGGTGAGCAGTTCTTC.

This chain links TRBV10-3 with TRBJ2-2; 7 bases are shared with TRBD1. Germline loops: CDR1 ENHRY, CDR2 SYGVKD. The V segment lost 5 bases and the J segment 6 bases; nucleotides outside the gene matches: 0. The CDR3 runs 12 residues. The CDR3 is CAISTGAGELFF. DNA for the CDR3: TGTGCCATCAGTACAGGGGCCGGGGAGCTGTTTTTT.

This chain connects TRBV30 to TRBJ1-2, with TRBD1 identical over 7 bases. This CDR3 region has 13 residues. After removal of 3 bases from V and 4 bases from J, the junction contained 5 bases not matched to a gene. The germline V gene encodes CDR1 GTSNPN and CDR2 SVGIG (reference sequence). DNA of the CDR3: TGTGCCTGGAGGGAAGGGGGCGTCTATGGCTACACCTTC. Translating it yields CAWREGGVYGYTF.

The chain combines TRBV21-1 with TRBJ2-2; the DNA was not used to check the table's D call, TRBD2. TRBV21-1 represents a pseudogene. This CDR3 contains 18 residues. CDR3 protein: CASSTKVGWAGGPGELFF. CDR3 sequence (DNA): TGTGCCAGCAGCACGAAAGTGGGGTGGGCGGGAGGCCCCGGGGAGCTGTTTTTT.

The chain couples TRBV28 to TRBJ2-7; the match to TRBD1 covers 8 bases. Germline assignment: CDR1 MDHEN and CDR2 SYDVKM. The ends lost 6 bases at V and 3 bases at J; junction bases unmatched: 4. The CDR3 consists of 13 residues. CDR3 DNA: TGTGCCAGCAGCCCCGGGACAGGCTACGAGCAGTACTTC. Protein: CASSPGTGYEQYF.

The chain links TRBV5-4 to TRBJ2-3, with 7 bases aligning to TRBD2. CDR1 and CDR2 (germline): SGHNT, YYREEE (reference sequence). J lost 3 bases, V lost 0 bases, and 7 bases had no gene match. The CDR3 consists of 16 residues. The CDR3 protein is CASSLVGGRRTDTQYF. The CDR3 DNA sequence: TGTGCCAGCAGCTTGGTGGGCGGGAGACGGACAGATACGCAGTATTTT.

The chain links TRBV30 to TRBJ2-3; 14 nucleotides align to TRBD2. Germline loops: CDR1 GTSNPN, CDR2 SVGIG (reference sequence). The CDR3 spans 17 residues. V lost 4 bases to trimming and J lost 0 bases; unmatched junction nucleotides: 6. This CDR3 is CAWTRLAGGPSTDTQYF. The CDR3 DNA sequence: TGTGCCTGGACCAGACTAGCGGGAGGGCCTAGCACAGATACGCAGTATTTT.

V usage is TRBV6-5 and J usage is TRBJ1-2, with D possibly TRBD1 on 5 matching bases. The V end lost 8 bases, the J end lost 0 bases, and 10 bases lay between the germline ends. The CDR3 is 13 amino acids. The germline gives CDR1 MNHEY, CDR2 SVGAGI. The CDR3 DNA reads as TGTGCCAGCTGGCAGGGCCCTAACTATGGCTACACCTTC. This encodes CASWQGPNYGYTF.

V gene TRBV9 combines with J gene TRBJ2-7; a weak D match, TRBD2 (5 bases). The germline V gene has CDR1 SGDLS and CDR2 YYNGEE. The CDR3 covers 16 residues. Trimming took off 3 bases at V and 4 bases at J, with 20 bases between the two ends. The CDR3 spells CASSGGNSPGLYEQYF. Here the CDR3 DNA reads TGTGCCAGCAGCGGAGGAAACAGCCCAGGACTTTACGAGCAGTACTTC. The whole variable domain, filled in from reference TRBV9 and TRBJ2-7, reads DSGVTQTPKHLITATGQRVTLRCSPRSGDLSVYWYQQSLDQGLQFLIQYYNGEERAKGNILERFSAQQFPDLHSELNLSSLELGDSALYFCASSGGNSPGLYEQYFGPGTRLTVT.

The chain uses TRBV27 and TRBJ1-5, with D hard to call. V shed 3 bases and J shed 6 bases, with 9 bases lying between them. This CDR3 contains 13 residues. CDR1 MNHEY and CDR2 SMNVEV come from the germline V gene (reference sequence). The DNA for the CDR3 is TGTGCCAGCAGTTTGCAGGCAACTCAGCCCCAGCATTTT. It is translated as CASSLQATQPQHF.

This chain uses TRBV6-4 with TRBJ1-2, with TRBD1 matching over 9 bases. CDR1 is MRHNA, CDR2 SNTAGT, per germline. CDR3 length: 16 amino acids. The trim removed 6 bases at V and 3 bases at J, leaving 11 bases unmatched. The CDR3 DNA is TGTGCCAGCAGGGCCACAAACAGGGGGCCATACTATGGCTACACCTTC. Translated: CASRATNRGPYYGYTF.

The chain employs TRBV29-1 and TRBJ1-3, with TRBD1 matching over 8 bases. CDR1 is SQVTM and CDR2 is ANQGSEA in the germline V gene. CDR3 length equals 12 residues. V shed 7 bases and J 4 bases; nucleotides not matched to a gene: 3. Here the CDR3 DNA reads TGCAGCGCTCGGACAGGGGGAAACACCATATATTTT. Translated, it gives CSARTGGNTIYF.

V usage is TRBV19 and J usage is TRBJ2-1; no reliable D call. The CDR3 totals 16 residues. From germline, CDR1 is LNHDA and CDR2 SQIVND (reference sequence). With 4 bases removed from V and 7 bases from J, the gap between germline ends came to 20 bases. CDR3 loop: CASSKARANKRNEQFF. The CDR3 DNA reads TGTGCCAGTAGTAAGGCCCGAGCGAACAAAAGGAATGAGCAGTTCTTC.

This clone was counted once. The chain joins TRBV6-6 to TRBJ2-1, with D uncertain. The CDR3 is made up of 13 amino acids. Germline lookup yields CDR1 MNHNY and CDR2 SVGAGI (reference sequence). Trimming cost V 6 bases and J 6 bases, with 12 bases left between them. The CDR3 loop is CASSRTVVNEQFF. CDR3 bases: TGTGCCAGCAGCCGAACAGTGGTCAATGAGCAGTTCTTC.

The chain has TRBV5-6 and TRBJ1-5; TRBD1 agrees at 7 bases. The CDR3 loop spans 13 amino acids. Trimming cost V 4 bases and J 5 bases; bases outside gene matches: 3. Germline CDR1 and CDR2: SGHDT and YYEEEE. The CDR3 region is CASSRQGYQPQHF. The CDR3 DNA follows: TGTGCCAGCAGCAGACAGGGTTATCAGCCCCAGCATTTT.

The rearrangement joins TRBV25-1 to TRBJ2-1, with TRBD2 identical over 11 bases. Trimming took 5 bases from V and 4 from J; bases not matched to a gene: 7. There are 16 residues in the CDR3. Germline V gives CDR1 MGHDK, CDR2 SYGVNS. The CDR3 nucleotides read TGTGCCAGCAGTCCCGTAGCGGGAGGGTTTTACAATGAGCAGTTCTTC. Protein product: CASSPVAGGFYNEQFF.

The chain carries TRBV14 and TRBJ1-1; possible D gene TRBD1, 5 bases. From germline, CDR1 is SGHDN and CDR2 FVKESK. V lost 1 base and J lost 1, with 10 bases in between. The CDR3 length is 15 residues. The CDR3 is CASSQGTGWNTEAFF. As DNA, the CDR3 is TGTGCCAGCAGCCAAGGCACAGGCTGGAACACTGAAGCTTTCTTT.

Only one count was recorded for this clone. V usage is TRBV14 and J usage is TRBJ2-5, with D possibly being TRBD1 (5 bases). The CDR3 runs to 16 residues. Trimming shortened V by 0 bases and J by 0 bases, and 11 bases separated the two germline ends. CDR1 is SGHDN and CDR2 is FVKESK in the germline V gene. Here the CDR3 DNA reads TGTGCCAGCAGCCAAGACAGGGATACGTACCAAGAGACCCAGTACTTC. It specifies CASSQDRDTYQETQYF.

The chain joins TRBV2 to TRBJ1-1; no clear D. The V and J ends lost 3 bases and 5 bases respectively, with 10 bases between them. The CDR3 runs to 13 residues. CDR1 is SNHLY, CDR2 FYNNEI, per germline. CDR3 DNA: TGTGCCAGCAGTGAGTACGGAGGGACTGAAGCTTTCTTT. It translates to CASSEYGGTEAFF.

Here the CDR3 DNA reads TGTGCCAGTAGGGACAGGGGGCAAGAGACCCAGTACTTC. Translation: CASRDRGQETQYF. The V call is TRBV19, the J call TRBJ2-5; 10 positions match TRBD1. The CDR3 runs 13 residues. V was pared by 6 bases and J by 2 bases, with 0 bases of the junction left unmatched. The germline V gene has CDR1 LNHDA and CDR2 SQIVND (reference sequence).

V is TRBV7-8 and J is TRBJ2-7; 9 bases map to TRBD1. Germline loops: CDR1 SGHVS, CDR2 FQNEAQ. This CDR3 region has 14 residues. The V and J ends lost 5 bases and 4 bases, in that order; junction bases with no gene match: 6. This CDR3 reads CASSVRDRVYEQYF. CDR3 coding DNA: TGTGCCAGCAGCGTTCGGGACAGGGTATACGAGCAGTACTTC.

This clone was seen a single time. The chain has TRBV11-2 and TRBJ2-1; D may be TRBD2 (7 bases). In germline, CDR1 is SGHAT, CDR2 FQNNGV. This CDR3 contains 17 residues. Deletions cut 5 bases from V and 3 bases from J, with 20 bases between. The CDR3 region has the DNA TGTGCCAGCAGCCTGGGGGGGCTCGGTCATATCTACAATGAGCAGTTCTTC. It specifies CASSLGGLGHIYNEQFF.